This T cell receptor (beta chain) was recovered during a study of cytomegalovirus exposure and HLA in healthy donors. The study, taken as a whole, reports: In a later analysis, V- and J-gene trimming of beta chains associated with a DCLRE1C missense variant, replicated independently.

60 Vbeta and 13 Jbeta primers were used in PCR. Clones were sequenced by immunoSEQ multiplex PCR, and TCRdb holds only the in-frame ones, with some missing. Among 95,000 to 150,000 clones listed, over 75% were seen once. In germline, CDR1 is LNHDA, CDR2 SQIVND (reference sequence). J was trimmed by 4 bases and V by 5 bases; bases with no gene match: 6. The length of the CDR3 is 16 residues. A note on this clone: The antigen is not known.

This sequence was found in a man in his forties in good health and CMV-seronegative. The V gene is TRBV19, the J gene TRBJ2-3; 13 bases match TRBD2. Sequencing used PBMCs. The CDR3 DNA is TGTGCCAGTAGTGCTCCGGGACTAGCGGGACCAGATACGCAGTATTTT. Translated: CASSAPGLAGPDTQYF.